These 32 T cell receptor beta chains were all obtained from the same sample, sequenced in a study of blood T cell repertoires in COVID-19. The table came from immunoSEQ multiplex PCR; TCRdb's copy has only in-frame clones and leaves some out. Of 200,000 to 250,000 clones in the sample, 87% were seen once. Sequencing was done on a sample of PBMCs or T cells enriched from blood (not recorded which). These TCRs come from a man between 18 and 29 years old with acute COVID-19.

This clone has just one count. The chain couples TRBV2 to TRBJ1-2, with D hard to call. Trimming took off 7 bases at V and 5 bases at J, with 17 bases between the two ends. Looked up from germline, CDR1 is SNHLY and CDR2 is FYNNEI. The CDR3 has 14 residues. The chain's CDR3 is CASTIHGSGYGYTF. The CDR3 coding sequence is TGTGCCAGCACCATACATGGGTCGGGATATGGCTACACCTTC.

The chain carries TRBV28 and TRBJ1-2; weak D call: TRBD1 (6 bases). CDR3 length: 17 residues. Germline V gene data show CDR1 as MDHEN and CDR2 as SYDVKM. V was pared by 2 bases and J by 3 bases, with 19 bases between. CDR3 sequence: CASSLIQGHTLHYGYTF. The DNA of the CDR3 is TGTGCCAGCAGTTTAATTCAGGGACATACTCTACACTATGGCTACACCTTC.

The rearrangement uses TRBV30 and TRBJ2-1, with D unresolved. Germline V CDR1 and CDR2: GTSNPN, SVGIG (reference sequence). This CDR3 is built from 13 residues. The V end lost 0 bases, the J end lost 8 bases, and 11 bases lay between the germline ends. The CDR3 bases are TGTGCCTGGAGTGTAAACAGTGGCTATGAGCAGTTCTTC. Translating it yields CAWSVNSGYEQFF.

This CDR3 is CASIPGTGIYEQYF. CDR3 nucleotides: TGTGCCAGCATCCCCGGGACAGGGATCTACGAGCAGTACTTC. This chain uses TRBV7-9 with TRBJ2-7; 9 bases line up with TRBD1. The germline V gene encodes CDR1 SEHNR and CDR2 FQNEAQ (reference sequence). The CDR3 contains 14 residues. The V segment lost 7 bases and the J segment 3 bases; nucleotides outside the gene matches: 7.

This chain uses TRBV6-6 with TRBJ2-7; 7 bases map to TRBD2. Per germline, CDR1 MNHNY and CDR2 SVGAGI (reference sequence). The CDR3 spans 14 residues. The V segment lost 2 bases and the J segment 4 bases; nucleotides outside the gene matches: 5. Here the CDR3 reads CASSYLGGMYEQYF. In DNA form, the CDR3 reads TGTGCCAGCAGTTACCTCGGGGGGATGTACGAGCAGTACTTC.

V usage is TRBV28 and J usage is TRBJ2-7; 8 nucleotides agree with TRBD2. CDR1 is MDHEN and CDR2 is SYDVKM in the germline V gene. CDR3 length: 17 amino acids. V lost 3 bases to trimming and J lost 0 bases; unmatched junction nucleotides: 10. This CDR3 reads CASSFTSGRPTSYEQYF. CDR3 bases: TGTGCCAGCAGTTTCACTAGCGGCCGACCGACCTCCTACGAGCAGTACTTC.

The chain employs TRBV11-2 and TRBJ1-1; no definite D call. The germline V and J ends were trimmed by 6 bases and 3 bases, with 11 bases remaining between them. This CDR3 comprises 13 residues. Germline loops: CDR1 SGHAT, CDR2 FQNNGV. CDR3 DNA: TGTGCCAGCAGTCTCGCGAGGGACACTGAAGCTTTCTTT. Translated: CASSLARDTEAFF.

The V call is TRBV9, the J call TRBJ2-7, with 9 bases aligning to TRBD1. V gave up 4 bases and J gave up 3 bases; unmatched junction bases: 8. The CDR3 is 15 residues long. Germline V gene lookup returns CDR1 SGDLS and CDR2 YYNGEE. The CDR3 loop reads CASSLRTGESYEQYF. The DNA of the CDR3 is TGTGCCAGCAGCTTACGGACAGGGGAGAGCTACGAGCAGTACTTC.

J is TRBJ1-2 and V is TRBV24-1; 7 bases line up with TRBD1. Germline CDR1 reads KGHDR; CDR2 reads SFDVKD. After removal of 7 bases from V and 3 bases from J, the junction contained 1 base not matched to a gene. The CDR3 covers 12 residues. The CDR3 here is CATRGTDYGYTF. The CDR3 nucleotides read TGTGCCACCAGAGGGACAGACTATGGCTACACCTTC.

The chain combines TRBV7-2 with TRBJ2-7; TRBD2 is a possible D gene (6 bases). Germline CDR1 is SGHTA and CDR2 is FQGNSA. The V end lost 4 bases, the J end lost 6 bases, and 16 bases lay between the germline ends. The CDR3 totals 14 residues. CDR3 nucleotides: TGTGCCAGCAGCTACGGAGGGCAGGGTGGCGAGCAGTACTTC. This encodes CASSYGGQGGEQYF. Combining the CDR3 with reference TRBV7-2 and TRBJ2-7 gives the whole variable domain GAGVSQSPSNKVTEKGKDVELRCDPISGHTALYWYRQSLGQGLEFLIYFQGNSAPDKSGLPSDRFSAERTGGSVSTLTIQRTQQEDSAVYLCASSYGGQGGEQYFGPGTRLTVT.

The genes are TRBV18 and TRBJ2-1; 7 nucleotides line up with TRBD2. With V trimmed by 0 bases and J by 3 bases, 8 bases remained unmatched. This CDR3 is built from 17 residues. CDR1 and CDR2 (germline): KGHSH, LQKENI. The CDR3, as DNA: TGTGCCAGCTCACCACCGGGCCGGGAGGTACACTACAATGAGCAGTTCTTC. This codes for CASSPPGREVHYNEQFF.

This clone showed up just once. This sequence joins TRBV7-9 and TRBJ2-3; the match to TRBD2 covers 10 bases. The CDR3 is 15 amino acids. After removal of 5 bases from V and 1 base from J, the junction contained 3 bases not matched to a gene. Germline-derived CDR1 and CDR2 are SEHNR and FQNEAQ (reference sequence). The DNA of the CDR3 is TGTGCCAGCAGCCCCGGGACTAGCGGCACAGATACGCAGTATTTT. Protein sequence: CASSPGTSGTDTQYF.

V is TRBV9 and J is TRBJ2-7, with 9 bases that match TRBD2. CDR3 length equals 14 residues. The germline V gene encodes CDR1 SGDLS and CDR2 YYNGEE. V lost 0 bases and J lost 6; bases outside the gene matches: 4. The CDR3: CASSVGGGRGEQYF. The CDR3 region has the DNA TGTGCCAGCAGCGTAGGAGGCGGGAGGGGCGAGCAGTACTTC.

This chain uses TRBV27 with TRBJ2-7, with TRBD2 as a possible D gene (6 bases). Germline V gene data show CDR1 as MNHEY and CDR2 as SMNVEV (reference sequence). Trimming removed 6 bases at V and 8 bases at J, with 11 bases between. CDR3 length equals 11 residues. The CDR3 DNA follows: TGTGCCAGCAGGCTTGGAGGGAAGCAGTACTTC. It is translated as CASRLGGKQYF.

This chain links TRBV11-2 with TRBJ1-2, with 7 bases identical to TRBD1. Trimming removed 4 bases from V and 6 bases from J; junction bases left unmatched: 2. CDR3 length: 12 amino acids. Germline assignment: CDR1 SGHAT and CDR2 FQNNGV. The DNA for the CDR3 is TGTGCCAGCAGCTCTACAGGGGATGGCTACACCTTC. This gives the protein CASSSTGDGYTF.

To note about this clone: At the DNA level, this CDR3 is encoded by other sequences in the same sample as well. The chain is built from TRBV27 and TRBJ1-1; TRBD1 aligns across 7 bases. Per the germline V gene, CDR1 is MNHEY and CDR2 is SMNVEV (reference sequence). The V gene end was trimmed by 6 bases and the J gene end by 2 bases; junction bases not matched to a gene: 6. The CDR3 loop spans 14 amino acids. CDR3 DNA: TGTGCCAGCAGCTTGGACAGGATAAACACTGAAGCTTTCTTT. This gives the protein CASSLDRINTEAFF.

This rearrangement joins TRBV28 to TRBJ2-2, with unresolved D. The germline V gene has CDR1 MDHEN and CDR2 SYDVKM. Trimming left V 11 bases short and J 0 bases short, with 13 bases between. The CDR3 covers 14 residues. CDR3 sequence reads: CAARGRANTGELFF. CDR3 bases: TGTGCCGCAAGAGGCCGGGCGAACACCGGGGAGCTGTTTTTT.

J is TRBJ2-1 and V is TRBV12-3 or TRBV12-4, with unresolved D. The CDR3 runs to 12 residues. Trimming took off 7 bases at V and 9 bases at J, with 13 bases between the two ends. The CDR3 here is CASTYRSTEQFF. The CDR3 coding sequence is TGTGCCAGCACGTATCGGAGCACTGAGCAGTTCTTC.

The rearrangement joins TRBV10-3 to TRBJ1-1; 9 nucleotides agree with TRBD1. The CDR3 extends over 14 amino acids. CDR1 and CDR2 (germline): ENHRY, SYGVKD. V dropped 7 bases and J dropped 4; count of bases not matched to a gene: 7. In DNA form, the CDR3 reads TGTGCCATCAAAACACAGGGGGCGAGCACTGAAGCTTTCTTT. It encodes CAIKTQGASTEAFF.

The chain is built from TRBV4-3 and TRBJ2-1; D remains unclear. V lost 2 bases and J lost 6, with 11 bases in between. The CDR3 runs 14 residues. Germline V lookup: CDR1 LGHNA, CDR2 YSLEER. Written as DNA, the CDR3 is TGCGCCAGCAGCCAATTAAACGGCGGCAATGAGCAGTTCTTC. Translation gives CASSQLNGGNEQFF.

The V and J genes are TRBV6-2 or TRBV6-3 and TRBJ2-7, with TRBD2 as a possible D gene (5 bases). V lost 4 bases and J lost 4, with 11 bases in between. The CDR3 loop spans 13 amino acids. Germline V gene lookup returns CDR1 MNHEY and CDR2 SVGEGT. CDR3 sequence (DNA): TGTGCCAGCAGTTGGGAGACCGAGTACGAGCAGTACTTC. Translation: CASSWETEYEQYF.

The chain employs TRBV28 and TRBJ1-1; possible D gene TRBD1, 6 bases. V gave up 5 bases and J gave up 5 bases, with 18 bases separating them. CDR1 and CDR2 (germline): MDHEN, SYDVKM. This CDR3 comprises 15 residues. CDR3 amino acids: CASSPSSRGGTEAFF. The CDR3 bases are TGTGCCAGCAGTCCTTCGTCCCGAGGGGGAACTGAAGCTTTCTTT.

This chain connects TRBV10-1 to TRBJ2-2, with D tentatively TRBD1 (5 bases). Germline CDR1 WNHNN, CDR2 SYGVQD (reference sequence). V lost 1 base and J 3 bases, leaving 9 bases between the germline ends. The length of the CDR3 is 15 residues. The CDR3, as DNA: TGCGCCAGCAGTGAGTTGTTAGGGGACACCGGGGAGCTGTTTTTT. It yields the protein CASSELLGDTGELFF.

The chain recombines TRBV28 with TRBJ1-2; 8 bases fit TRBD1. J gave up 6 bases and V 1 base, and 7 bases lay outside the gene matches. From germline, CDR1 is MDHEN and CDR2 SYDVKM. The CDR3 runs to 15 residues. In nucleotides, the CDR3 is TGTGCCAGCAGTTTATTACCCGGACAGGGCCATGGCTACACCTTC. Amino acids: CASSLLPGQGHGYTF.

A remark on this clone: The junction does not match germline at one end; this may be a read error. The chain uses TRBV7-7 and TRBJ2-2; D might be TRBD2 (5 bases). The CDR3 sequence is 16 residues long. From germline, CDR1 is SSHAT and CDR2 FNYEAQ (reference sequence). CDR3 sequence reads: CASSREGRGNTGELFF. In DNA, the CDR3 is TGTGCTAGCAGCCGAGAGGGCCGGGGGAACACCGGGGAGCTGTTTTTT. Together with reference TRBV7-7 and TRBJ2-2, the CDR3 gives the full variable domain: GAGVSQSPRYKVTKRGQDVTLRCDPISSHATLYWYQQALGQGPEFLTYFNYEAQPDKSGLPSDRFSAERPEGSISTLTIQRTEQRDSAMYRCASSREGRGNTGELFFGEGSRLTVL.

The J gene is TRBJ1-4, the V gene TRBV29-1; TRBD1 matches 8 bases. V was pared by 4 bases and J by 4 bases, with 5 bases of the junction left unmatched. Looked up from germline, CDR1 is SQVTM and CDR2 is ANQGSEA. The CDR3 runs to 14 residues. The CDR3 is CSVATGALNEKLFF. CDR3 sequence (DNA): TGCAGCGTTGCGACAGGGGCTCTTAATGAAAAACTGTTTTTT. The full variable domain, with the rest looked up from reference TRBV29-1 and TRBJ1-4, is SAVISQKPSRDICQRGTSLTIQCQVDSQVTMMFWYRQQPGQSLTLIATANQGSEATYESGFVIDKFPISRPNLTFSTLTVSNMSPEDSSIYLCSVATGALNEKLFFGSGTQLSVL.

The chain has TRBV10-3 and TRBJ2-3; 10 bases line up with TRBD2. After removal of 5 bases from V and 2 bases from J, the junction contained 7 bases not matched to a gene. Germline-derived CDR1 and CDR2 are ENHRY and SYGVKD. The CDR3 runs 16 residues. Written as DNA, the CDR3 is TGTGCCATCAGTCTTTCAACTAGCGGGGACACAGATACGCAGTATTTT. This translates into CAISLSTSGDTDTQYF.

CDR3 in amino acids: CAWSTGTGERQETQYF. DNA for the CDR3: TGTGCCTGGAGTACAGGGACAGGGGAGCGCCAAGAGACCCAGTACTTC. The V call is TRBV30, the J call TRBJ2-5; the match to TRBD1 covers 10 bases. The CDR3 runs to 16 residues. V shed 2 bases and J 1 base; nucleotides not matched to a gene: 7. In germline, CDR1 is GTSNPN, CDR2 SVGIG (reference sequence).

The V call is TRBV14, the J call TRBJ2-3; D is unclear. Trimming removed 2 bases at V and 3 bases at J, with 6 bases between. Germline V gene data show CDR1 as SGHDN and CDR2 as FVKESK. This CDR3 has 13 residues. The CDR3 coding sequence is TGTGCCAGCAGCCAAATTCGGACAGATACGCAGTATTTT. Its translation: CASSQIRTDTQYF.

The chain links TRBV6-5 to TRBJ2-7; possibly TRBD1 for D (5 bases). The germline V gene has CDR1 MNHEY and CDR2 SVGAGI. Trimming stripped 4 bases from V and 7 bases from J, with 14 bases between. The CDR3 is 13 residues long. The CDR3 is CASSLAGSEEQYF. CDR3 coding DNA: TGTGCCAGCAGTTTGGCAGGGTCCGAGGAGCAGTACTTC.

The chain has TRBV19 and TRBJ2-3; TRBD1 matches 7 bases. J lost 4 bases, V lost 5 bases, and 6 bases had no gene match. Germline CDR1 is LNHDA and CDR2 is SQIVND (reference sequence). This CDR3 is built from 14 residues. The CDR3 DNA reads as TGTGCCAGTAGTCAATTCACAGGGGCAGATACGCAGTATTTT. This sequence encodes CASSQFTGADTQYF.

The V call is TRBV7-9, the J call TRBJ1-6; D remains unclear. The V end was cut by 8 bases, the J end by 7 bases, with 9 bases between. Germline CDR1 and CDR2: SEHNR and FQNEAQ (reference sequence). The CDR3 totals 12 residues. The CDR3 DNA is TGTGCCAGCGGAGACGGGAATTCACCCCTCCACTTT. It translates to CASGDGNSPLHF.